One and the same sample provided the 29 T cell receptor beta chains below, sequenced in a study of regulatory T cells in long-lasting Graves disease. Time point here: newly diagnosed GD, antithyroid drugs for less than 3 months. With RNA extracted from PBMCs as input, the TCR library was made. HTBI primers from iRepertoire and Arm-PCR of CDR3 regions yielded the TCR beta libraries. TCRdb reanalysed the multiplex PCR reads using MiXCR and keeps one entry per CDR3 protein. This sample has about 470,000 distinct CDR3 sequences; around 15% occur once, and the top ten carry about 12%. These records were also assigned to another study, of T cells in Graves' hyperthyroidism and ophthalmopathy.

The source was peripheral blood mononuclear cells (PBMCs), collected at new diagnosis, from a patient treated with antithyroid drugs. These TCRs come from a man between 35 and 55 years old with Graves disease.

The V call is TRBV18, the J call TRBJ2-1; 8 bases map to TRBD2. Germline V CDR1 and CDR2: KGHSH, LQKENI. The CDR3 has 15 amino acids. V lost 1 base and J lost 5; bases outside the gene matches: 4. The CDR3 DNA reads as TGTGCCAGCTCACCACAGCGGGAGTACCACAATGAGCAGTTCTTC. Translating it yields CASSPQREYHNEQFF.

This clonotype has a count of ten or more. V usage is TRBV7-9 and J usage is TRBJ2-5; TRBD2 agrees at 8 bases. This CDR3 has 15 residues. Trimming removed 5 bases from V and 2 bases from J; junction bases left unmatched: 7. Germline V gene data show CDR1 as SEHNR and CDR2 as FQNEAQ (reference sequence). The CDR3 region has the DNA TGTGCCAGCAGCCTGATAGCGGGGATGCAAGAGACCCAGTACTTC. It codes for CASSLIAGMQETQYF.

There are many counts of this clonotype. The CDR3 DNA is TGTGCCAGCAGTCAACAGGCCCTTTCTAGGGGCTACACCTTC. Encoded protein: CASSQQALSRGYTF. The V call is TRBV28, the J call TRBJ1-2, with D possibly matching TRBD1 (5 bases). Germline CDR1 MDHEN, CDR2 SYDVKM. V lost 5 bases and J lost 8, with 18 bases in between. This CDR3 has 14 residues.

The rearrangement joins TRBV6-2 or TRBV6-3 to TRBJ2-3; weak D call: TRBD1 (7 bases). Germline V gene data show CDR1 as MNHEY and CDR2 as SVGEGT. The CDR3 spans 12 residues. Trimming shortened V by 6 bases and J by 6 bases, and 10 bases separated the two germline ends. The CDR3 bases are TGTGCCAGCAGGGCAGGGGGGGATACGCAGTATTTT. As protein: CASRAGGDTQYF.

As to this clonotype: A much larger clone lies one base from this, so it may be a read error. The rearrangement links TRBV11-2 to TRBJ2-1; D uncertain. The germline V and J ends were trimmed by 5 bases and 8 bases, with 25 bases remaining between them. The CDR3 has 17 amino acids. Germline CDR1 and CDR2: SGHAT and FQNNGV. The CDR3, as DNA: TGTGCCAGCAGCCAATCCCGGGCTCGAACTACCGGGCATGAGCAGTTCTTC. Translating gives CASSQSRARTTGHEQFF.

This clonotype has at least ten counts. The V and J genes are TRBV2 and TRBJ2-7; perhaps TRBD1 as D (5 bases). The CDR3 loop spans 13 amino acids. Trimming cost V 8 bases and J 3 bases, with 14 bases left between them. Germline CDR1 reads SNHLY; CDR2 reads FYNNEI. The CDR3 loop reads CASVSTGHYEQYF. CDR3 sequence (DNA): TGTGCCAGCGTCAGTACAGGCCACTACGAGCAGTACTTC.

This clonotype was recorded a few times. The junction departs from germline at one end; a sequencing error may be responsible. This chain uses TRBV7-9 with TRBJ2-7, with D hard to call. Germline assignment: CDR1 SEHNR and CDR2 FQNEAQ (reference sequence). The CDR3 contains 14 residues. The CDR3 region is CASSLVVRSFEQYF. CDR3 coding DNA: TGTGCCAGCAGCTTAGTTGTCAGGTCCTTCGAGCAGTACTTC.

This clonotype was observed at least ten times. The chain carries TRBV7-9 and TRBJ1-1, with D perhaps matching TRBD1 (6 bases). In germline, CDR1 is SEHNR, CDR2 FQNEAQ (reference sequence). The CDR3 sequence is 15 residues long. V was pared by 1 base and J by 0 bases, with 9 bases between. This CDR3 reads CASSLGDTMNTEAFF. The CDR3 DNA is TGTGCCAGCAGCTTAGGGGACACGATGAACACTGAAGCTTTCTTT. Based on the CDR3 plus reference TRBV7-9 and TRBJ1-1, the full variable domain is DTGVSQNPRHKITKRGQNVTFRCDPISEHNRLYWYRQTLGQGPEFLTYFQNEAQLEKSRLLSDRFSAERPKGSFSTLEIQRTEQGDSAMYLCASSLGDTMNTEAFFGQGTRLTVV.

This clonotype has just a few counts. This rearrangement joins TRBV10-3 to TRBJ1-6; D possibly corresponds to TRBD1 (5 bases). The germline V gene encodes CDR1 ENHRY and CDR2 SYGVKD. This CDR3 has 13 residues. Trimming removed 7 bases from V and 8 bases from J, with 12 bases in between. CDR3: CAIKGTLDSPLHF. For the CDR3, the DNA is TGTGCCATCAAGGGGACGTTAGATTCACCCCTCCACTTT.

This clonotype was observed at least ten times. The chain uses TRBV2 and TRBJ2-1; D gene uncertain. This CDR3 contains 13 residues. CDR1 and CDR2 (germline): SNHLY, FYNNEI. V lost 3 bases and J 5 bases, leaving 8 bases between the germline ends. Written as DNA, the CDR3 is TGTGCCAGCAGTGACGACCTGGACAATGAGCAGTTCTTC. This gives the protein CASSDDLDNEQFF.

The sample holds many counts of this clonotype. CDR3 region: CSARVRVDEQFF. For the CDR3, the DNA is TGCAGTGCTAGAGTTAGGGTTGATGAGCAGTTCTTC. This rearrangement joins TRBV20-1 to TRBJ2-1; D is ambiguous. The CDR3 loop spans 12 amino acids. Trimming cost V 1 base and J 8 bases, with 9 bases left between them. The germline V gene encodes CDR1 DFQATT and CDR2 SNEGSKA (reference sequence).

This clonotype was counted many times. The chain links TRBV5-1 to TRBJ1-2; TRBD1 might be the D (5 bases). Trimming stripped 2 bases from V and 2 bases from J, with 13 bases between. Germline CDR1 reads SGHRS; CDR2 reads YFSETQ. The CDR3 loop spans 15 amino acids. CDR3 in DNA: TGCGCCAGCAGCTTCGGGAAAACAGGAAACTATGGCTACACCTTC. Protein product: CASSFGKTGNYGYTF.

The chain has TRBV28 and TRBJ2-1; 9 bases line up with TRBD1. Germline V gene sequence: CDR1 MDHEN, CDR2 SYDVKM. V lost 8 bases, J lost 7 bases, and 9 bases stayed unmatched. This CDR3 is built from 14 residues. The CDR3 loop is CASGKDRGLNEQFF. CDR3 bases: TGTGCCAGCGGCAAGGACAGGGGTTTAAATGAGCAGTTCTTC.

In DNA form, the CDR3 reads TGTGCCAGCAGCTCCGCCGGGACAGGGCTTCACGAGCAGTACTTC. Its translation is CASSSAGTGLHEQYF. This chain uses TRBV11-3 with TRBJ2-7, with 9 bases lining up with TRBD1. The CDR3 has 15 amino acids. The germline gives CDR1 SGHNT, CDR2 YENEEA. V shed 4 bases and J 5 bases; nucleotides not matched to a gene: 9.

This clonotype was counted only a few times. This chain links TRBV29-1 with TRBJ2-7, with TRBD1 matching over 10 bases. The CDR3 spans 13 residues. J lost 4 bases, V lost 6 bases, and 6 bases had no gene match. Germline CDR1 reads SQVTM; CDR2 reads ANQGSEA. Written as DNA, the CDR3 is TGCAGCGTCGCCGGGACAGGGGTATACGAGCAGTACTTC. As protein: CSVAGTGVYEQYF.

V usage is TRBV6-1 and J usage is TRBJ1-5; D is unresolved. Germline CDR1 is MNHNS and CDR2 is SASEGT. The CDR3 has 13 amino acids. Trimming stripped 5 bases from V and 5 bases from J, with 10 bases between. This chain's CDR3 is CASSNDLYQPQHF. The CDR3 coding sequence is TGTGCCAGCAGTAACGACCTTTATCAGCCCCAGCATTTT.

The V call is TRBV20-1, the J call TRBJ2-4; 12 positions match TRBD1. Germline CDR1 is DFQATT and CDR2 is SNEGSKA (reference sequence). The CDR3 is 13 residues long. V trimming: 6 bases; J trimming: 8 bases; junction bases outside the gene matches: 5. The CDR3 here is CSAPGQGADIQYF. The DNA for the CDR3 is TGCAGTGCACCGGGACAGGGGGCTGACATTCAGTACTTC.

This clonotype has at least ten counts. The CDR3 protein is CASTTRDDTQYF. CDR3 nucleotides: TGTGCCAGCACAACCCGAGATGATACGCAGTATTTT. This chain uses TRBV7-9 with TRBJ2-3, with D unresolved. The germline V gene has CDR1 SEHNR and CDR2 FQNEAQ (reference sequence). CDR3 size: 12 residues. The V end was cut by 7 bases, the J end by 6 bases, with 11 bases between.

This clonotype has just a few counts. The chain joins TRBV9 to TRBJ1-4; TRBD1 matches at 7 bases. This CDR3 is 15 amino acids long. Trimming cost V 4 bases and J 4 bases; bases outside gene matches: 7. In germline, CDR1 is SGDLS, CDR2 YYNGEE. As DNA, the CDR3 is TGTGCCAGCAGCCCCAGGGGGGCAGATAATGAAAAACTGTTTTTT. The encoded protein is CASSPRGADNEKLFF. Filled out from reference TRBV9 and TRBJ1-4, the complete variable domain reads DSGVTQTPKHLITATGQRVTLRCSPRSGDLSVYWYQQSLDQGLQFLIQYYNGEERAKGNILERFSAQQFPDLHSELNLSSLELGDSALYFCASSPRGADNEKLFFGSGTQLSVL.

Many counts were recorded for this clonotype. This chain uses TRBV7-2 with TRBJ2-7; a possible D gene is TRBD1 (6 bases). In germline, CDR1 is SGHTA, CDR2 FQGNSA. The length of the CDR3 is 13 residues. V was clipped by 4 bases and J by 6 bases, with 13 bases between them. The CDR3 reads CASSSYNRAEQYF. The CDR3, as DNA: TGTGCCAGCAGCTCTTACAACAGGGCCGAGCAGTACTTC.

This clonotype came up many times. The rearrangement uses TRBV28 and TRBJ1-2; 9 bases agree with TRBD1. The CDR3 loop spans 14 amino acids. The V gene end was trimmed by 6 bases and the J gene end by 6 bases; junction bases not matched to a gene: 8. Looked up from germline, CDR1 is MDHEN and CDR2 is SYDVKM. CDR3 in DNA: TGTGCCAGCAGCGCCGTACAGGGGGCTGATGGCTACACCTTC. The encoded protein is CASSAVQGADGYTF.

V and J are TRBV20-1 and TRBJ2-2, with D possibly being TRBD1 (6 bases). Germline CDR1 DFQATT, CDR2 SNEGSKA (reference sequence). Between the trimmed V and J ends, which lost 2 bases and 6 bases, there was a span of 16 bases. The CDR3 sequence is 15 residues long. The CDR3 DNA sequence: TGCAGTGCTAGAACAGGGAACCAATGGGCCGGGGAGCTGTTTTTT. It translates to CSARTGNQWAGELFF.

The count of this clonotype is one. This sequence joins TRBV7-8 and TRBJ2-3; 12 positions match TRBD2. This CDR3 is built from 16 residues. Trimming removed 4 bases from V and 0 bases from J; junction bases left unmatched: 2. Germline loops: CDR1 SGHVS, CDR2 FQNEAQ. The CDR3 DNA reads TGTGCCAGCAGCTGGACTAGCGGGGTGAGCACAGATACGCAGTATTTT. Its translation is CASSWTSGVSTDTQYF. Supplemented by reference TRBV7-8 and TRBJ2-3, the full variable domain reads GAGVSQSPRYKVAKRGQDVALRCDPISGHVSLFWYQQALGQGPEFLTYFQNEAQLDKSGLPSDRFFAERPEGSVSTLKIQRTQQEDSAVYLCASSWTSGVSTDTQYFGPGTRLTVL.

There are many counts of this clonotype. The genes are TRBV20-1 and TRBJ1-5; D might be TRBD1 (6 bases). This CDR3 is built from 13 residues. Trimming left V 6 bases short and J 2 bases short, with 11 bases between. Germline V gene lookup returns CDR1 DFQATT and CDR2 SNEGSKA (reference sequence). The DNA of the CDR3 is TGCAGTGCCCGGGACATGGGCAATCAGCCCCAGCATTTT. This encodes CSARDMGNQPQHF.

The chain combines TRBV9 with TRBJ1-1; 9 bases agree with TRBD1. Germline loops: CDR1 SGDLS, CDR2 YYNGEE. CDR3 length equals 13 residues. The trim removed 3 bases at V and 8 bases at J, leaving 5 bases unmatched. CDR3 sequence reads: CASSAAGTGEAFF. The CDR3 coding sequence is TGTGCCAGCAGCGCAGCCGGGACAGGGGAAGCTTTCTTT.

This clonotype was observed at least ten times. V is TRBV20-1 and J is TRBJ2-7, with 11 positions matching TRBD2. Unmatched junction bases numbered 3, after V lost 1 base and J lost 4 bases. Germline CDR1 is DFQATT and CDR2 is SNEGSKA (reference sequence). This CDR3 spans 14 amino acids. In nucleotides, the CDR3 is TGCAGTGCTAGAGGACTAGCGGGACTTTACGAGCAGTACTTC. This gives the protein CSARGLAGLYEQYF.

This clonotype has only a few counts. This rearrangement joins TRBV3-1 to TRBJ2-3; 7 bases match TRBD2. The length of the CDR3 is 15 residues. Losses at the gene ends were 1 base for V and 0 bases for J; bases not matched to a gene: 1. Germline CDR1 LGHDT, CDR2 YNNKEL (reference sequence). CDR3 loop: CASSQGAGSTDTQYF. CDR3 nucleotide sequence: TGTGCCAGCAGCCAAGGAGCGGGGAGCACAGATACGCAGTATTTT.

The V call is TRBV28, the J call TRBJ1-2; D call uncertain. Deletions cut 10 bases from V and 4 bases from J, with 16 bases between. CDR1 and CDR2 from the germline V gene are MDHEN and SYDVKM. This CDR3 is 13 amino acids long. The CDR3 region is CAIKLSSVYGYTF. Written as DNA, the CDR3 is TGTGCCATAAAACTTTCCTCAGTCTATGGCTACACCTTC.

In this sample, this clonotype turned up many times. The rearrangement links TRBV27 to TRBJ1-5; TRBD1 is a possible D gene (5 bases). V was clipped by 5 bases and J by 7 bases, with 15 bases between them. This CDR3 comprises 14 residues. Germline CDR1 MNHEY, CDR2 SMNVEV (reference sequence). CDR3 protein: CASSKTRGGQPQHF. The CDR3 DNA reads TGTGCCAGCAGTAAGACGAGGGGAGGACAGCCCCAGCATTTT.